This section outlines one TCR beta chain sequence together with its context. The entry originates in a study of OX40 agonist ivuxolimab in advanced cancers. The CDR3 runs 17 residues. Trimming cost V 5 bases and J 5 bases; bases outside gene matches: 12. Germline CDR1 is KGHSH and CDR2 is LQKENI. TCRdb keeps only in-frame clones here, not all; method: immunoSEQ multiplex PCR. Of around 20,000 clones in the sample, about 70% were seen once. The chain couples TRBV18 to TRBJ2-2, with 9 bases matching TRBD2. Sequenced here: CD4+ or CD8+ T cells sorted from blood, sampled in a trial of the OX40 agonist ivuxolimab. The receptor's source is an adult with an advanced solid tumor such as melanoma, head and neck, liver or kidney cancer. This CDR3 reads CASSSPPLAGVTGELFF. CDR3 sequence (DNA): TGTGCCAGCTCATCCCCCCCACTAGCGGGTGTGACCGGGGAGCTGTTTTTT.